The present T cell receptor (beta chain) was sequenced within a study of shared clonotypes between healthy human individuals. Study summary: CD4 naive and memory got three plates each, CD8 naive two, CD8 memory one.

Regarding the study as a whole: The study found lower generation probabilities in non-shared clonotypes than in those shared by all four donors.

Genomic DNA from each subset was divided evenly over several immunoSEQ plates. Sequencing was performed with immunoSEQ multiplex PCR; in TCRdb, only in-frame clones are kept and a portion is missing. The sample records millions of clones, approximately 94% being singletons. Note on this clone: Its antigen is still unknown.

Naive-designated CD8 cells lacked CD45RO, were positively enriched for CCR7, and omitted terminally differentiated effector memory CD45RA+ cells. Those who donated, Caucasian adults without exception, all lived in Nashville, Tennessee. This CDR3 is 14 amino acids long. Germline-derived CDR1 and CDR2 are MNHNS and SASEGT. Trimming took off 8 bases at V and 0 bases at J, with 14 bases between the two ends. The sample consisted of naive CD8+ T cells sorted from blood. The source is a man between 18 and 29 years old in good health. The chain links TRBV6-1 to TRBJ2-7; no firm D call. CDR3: CASSPTRTSYEQYF. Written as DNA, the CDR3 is TGTGCCAGCTCTCCCACGAGGACCTCCTACGAGCAGTACTTC.